These 26 T cell receptor beta chains originate from one sample sequenced in a study of OX40 agonist ivuxolimab in advanced cancers. The repertoire was sequenced with immunoSEQ multiplex PCR; TCRdb's copy has only in-frame clones and lacks some. The table has about 77,000 clones, about nine tenths seen once. This specimen consisted of CD4+ or CD8+ T cells sorted from blood, obtained in a trial of the OX40 agonist ivuxolimab. The receptors were sampled from an adult with an advanced solid tumor such as melanoma, head and neck, liver or kidney cancer.

The gene calls are TRBV10-1 and TRBJ1-1; D not resolved. Germline V gene sequence: CDR1 WNHNN, CDR2 SYGVQD (reference sequence). Trimming removed 3 bases from V and 5 bases from J, with 19 bases in between. This CDR3 is 16 amino acids long. In nucleotides, the CDR3 is TGCGCCAGCAGTGATTCCTTCCTACCTCTTGAGACTGAAGCTTTCTTT. Translation: CASSDSFLPLETEAFF.

V usage is TRBV5-6 and J usage is TRBJ1-1; D gene uncertain. The CDR3 runs to 16 residues. Trimming stripped 0 bases from V and 1 base from J, with 13 bases between. Germline V CDR1 and CDR2: SGHDT, YYEEEE. The CDR3 spells CASSLGQLRWNTEAFF. The CDR3, as DNA: TGTGCCAGCAGCTTGGGCCAGCTTAGATGGAACACTGAAGCTTTCTTT.

This chain joins TRBV5-1 and TRBJ1-1; 11 bases align to TRBD1. Germline CDR1 SGHRS, CDR2 YFSETQ. The J segment lost 0 bases and the V segment lost 4 bases, leaving 5 bases of the junction unmatched. This CDR3 has 16 amino acids. CDR3 region: CASSPGQGALNTEAFF. The DNA of the CDR3 is TGCGCCAGCAGCCCCGGACAGGGGGCCTTGAACACTGAAGCTTTCTTT. Supplemented by reference TRBV5-1 and TRBJ1-1, the full variable domain reads KAGVTQTPRYLIKTRGQQVTLSCSPISGHRSVSWYQQTPGQGLQFLFEYFSETQRNKGNFPGRFSGRQFSNSRSEMNVSTLELGDSALYLCASSPGQGALNTEAFFGQGTRLTVV.

This rearrangement joins TRBV7-2 to TRBJ2-2; the match to TRBD1 covers 10 bases. Per germline, CDR1 SGHTA and CDR2 FQGNSA. V trimming: 11 bases; J trimming: 2 bases; junction bases outside the gene matches: 8. The CDR3 runs 15 residues. CDR3 protein: CAGGRTGGNTGELFF. The CDR3 nucleotides are TGTGCCGGGGGAAGGACAGGGGGAAACACCGGGGAGCTGTTTTTT.

This clone was observed a single time. The chain recombines TRBV18 with TRBJ1-4; unclear D gene. The germline V and J ends were trimmed by 3 bases and 5 bases, with 10 bases remaining between them. This CDR3 is 14 amino acids long. CDR1 and CDR2 (germline): KGHSH, LQKENI. In DNA form, the CDR3 reads TGTGCCAGCTCACCTTATGGCGGAAATGAAAAACTGTTTTTT. As protein: CASSPYGGNEKLFF.

The chain has TRBV7-2 and TRBJ2-7; 8 bases align to TRBD2. The CDR3 covers 14 residues. Germline-derived CDR1 and CDR2 are SGHTA and FQGNSA. The V segment lost 9 bases and the J segment 2 bases; nucleotides outside the gene matches: 9. The CDR3 coding sequence is TGTGCCAGTCGCCCGGCGGGAGGCCCCTACGAGCAGTACTTC. As protein: CASRPAGGPYEQYF.

This chain connects TRBV11-2 to TRBJ2-3; TRBD2 aligns across 7 bases. This CDR3 has 14 residues. Germline V lookup: CDR1 SGHAT, CDR2 FQNNGV. Trimming removed 3 bases from V and 3 bases from J; junction bases left unmatched: 3. This CDR3 reads CASSLGGGTDTQYF. CDR3 in DNA: TGTGCCAGCAGCTTGGGGGGGGGAACAGATACGCAGTATTTT. Variable domain in full (rest from reference TRBV11-2 and TRBJ2-3): EAGVAQSPRYKIIEKRQSVAFWCNPISGHATLYWYQQILGQGPKLLIQFQNNGVVDDSQLPKDRFSAERLKGVDSTLKIQPAKLEDSAVYLCASSLGGGTDTQYFGPGTRLTVL.

This clone was seen once. The gene calls are TRBV28 and TRBJ2-7, with TRBD2 matching 7 bases. CDR1 MDHEN and CDR2 SYDVKM come from the germline V gene. V was clipped by 9 bases and J by 2 bases; unmatched bases: 13. The CDR3 sequence is 15 residues long. The CDR3 spells CASSTPGGVPYEQYF. The CDR3 nucleotides are TGTGCCAGTTCAACCCCTGGGGGGGTCCCCTACGAGCAGTACTTC. Looking up the rest from reference TRBV28 and TRBJ2-7 gives the full variable domain: DVKVTQSSRYLVKRTGEKVFLECVQDMDHENMFWYRQDPGLGLRLIYFSYDVKMKEKGDIPEGYSVSREKKERFSLILESASTNQTSMYLCASSTPGGVPYEQYFGPGTRLTVT.

J is TRBJ1-2 and V is TRBV6-1; D remains unclear. Germline assignment: CDR1 MNHNS and CDR2 SASEGT. The CDR3 length is 17 residues. V lost 3 bases to trimming and J lost 0 bases, with 17 bases between them. The CDR3 protein is CASSERDGVRANYGYTF. The CDR3 bases are TGTGCCAGCAGTGAGAGGGATGGAGTGCGGGCTAACTATGGCTACACCTTC.

This sequence joins TRBV5-8 and TRBJ1-1; D call uncertain. CDR1 SGHTS and CDR2 YDEGEE come from the germline V gene. Between the trimmed V and J ends, which lost 9 bases and 11 bases, there was a span of 17 bases. CDR3 length: 11 amino acids. The CDR3 coding sequence is TGTGCCACCATGTCGCGGGGTCCTGCTTTCTTT. It codes for CATMSRGPAFF.

The chain employs TRBV30 and TRBJ2-3, with D perhaps matching TRBD2 (6 bases). The CDR3 is 12 amino acids. CDR1 and CDR2 (germline): GTSNPN, SVGIG (reference sequence). V lost 3 bases to trimming and J lost 5 bases, with 9 bases between them. The CDR3 region has the DNA TGTGCCTGGAGCGGGAGCGGAGATACGCAGTATTTT. Its protein product is CAWSGSGDTQYF.

The table lists this clone with a count of one. V gene TRBV5-1 combines with J gene TRBJ1-6, with 8 nucleotides matching TRBD1. CDR1 is SGHRS, CDR2 YFSETQ, per germline. This CDR3 comprises 13 residues. After removal of 3 bases from V and 7 bases from J, the junction contained 0 bases not matched to a gene. In DNA form, the CDR3 reads TGCGCCAGCAGCTACAGGGGGAATTCACCCCTCCACTTT. Protein sequence: CASSYRGNSPLHF.

This chain uses TRBV6-5 with TRBJ1-2; 7 bases map to TRBD1. Germline CDR1 reads MNHEY; CDR2 reads SVGAGI. The CDR3 runs to 13 residues. V trimming: 5 bases; J trimming: 4 bases; junction bases outside the gene matches: 4. CDR3 in amino acids: CASSPGQLYGYTF. CDR3 in DNA: TGTGCCAGCAGTCCGGGACAGCTCTATGGCTACACCTTC.

CDR3 nucleotide sequence: TGTGCCAGCAGGGGAGACAGGGGGCATACTGAAGCTTTCTTT. Amino acids: CASRGDRGHTEAFF. V usage is TRBV6-6 and J usage is TRBJ1-1; 10 bases fit TRBD1. The germline V gene has CDR1 MNHNY and CDR2 SVGAGI (reference sequence). The CDR3 consists of 14 residues. The J segment lost 5 bases and the V segment lost 6 bases, leaving 6 bases of the junction unmatched.

The chain recombines TRBV28 with TRBJ2-7, with 7 bases that match TRBD2. The CDR3 is made up of 14 amino acids. Per the germline V gene, CDR1 is MDHEN and CDR2 is SYDVKM. Trimming took 8 bases from V and 3 from J; bases not matched to a gene: 10. The CDR3 protein is CASLSKGGNYEQYF. The CDR3 bases are TGTGCCAGCCTTTCTAAGGGAGGGAACTACGAGCAGTACTTC.

The genes are TRBV18 and TRBJ2-7, with D maybe TRBD1 (5 bases). This CDR3 contains 14 residues. The V gene's germline CDR1 is KGHSH and CDR2 LQKENI. Trimming shortened V by 4 bases and J by 0 bases, and 10 bases separated the two germline ends. The CDR3 nucleotides read TGTGCCAGCTCACGATACCAGGGCTCCTACGAGCAGTACTTC. It codes for CASSRYQGSYEQYF.

The V call is TRBV30, the J call TRBJ2-5; D not resolved. Germline V CDR1 and CDR2: GTSNPN, SVGIG (reference sequence). Deletions cut 7 bases from V and 1 base from J, with 16 bases between. CDR3 length equals 14 residues. CDR3 DNA: TGTGCCTTTTCTCGTGCAGAATCCCAAGAGACCCAGTACTTC. This translates into CAFSRAESQETQYF.

The rearrangement uses TRBV7-6 and TRBJ2-3, with TRBD2 matching over 12 bases. The V gene end was trimmed by 5 bases and the J gene end by 0 bases; junction bases not matched to a gene: 6. The V gene's germline CDR1 is SGHVS and CDR2 FNYEAQ. The CDR3 is made up of 17 amino acids. The CDR3 DNA reads as TGTGCCAGCAGCCCGGCAGGGACTAGCGGGAGCACAGATACGCAGTATTTT. The encoded protein is CASSPAGTSGSTDTQYF.

The CDR3 bases are TGTGCCAGCAGACAGTCTGTGAACACTGAAGCTTTCTTT. Residues: CASRQSVNTEAFF. The chain uses TRBV6-6 and TRBJ1-1; D unresolved. Germline CDR1 is MNHNY and CDR2 is SVGAGI (reference sequence). V dropped 6 bases and J dropped 0 bases, with 8 bases sitting between them. This CDR3 contains 13 residues.

The chain uses TRBV5-1 and TRBJ1-2; D not certain. CDR1 is SGHRS, CDR2 YFSETQ, per germline. The CDR3 runs 12 residues. With 2 bases removed from V and 6 bases from J, the gap between germline ends came to 8 bases. The CDR3 region has the DNA TGCGCCAGCAGCTTCACGGGGAATGGCTACACCTTC. Its protein product is CASSFTGNGYTF.

This chain links TRBV5-1 with TRBJ2-7; D uncertain. This CDR3 contains 14 residues. CDR1 and CDR2 from the germline V gene are SGHRS and YFSETQ. The V end was cut by 0 bases, the J end by 4 bases, with 11 bases between. The CDR3 DNA is TGCGCCAGCAGCTTGGAGCAGGCTAGATACGAGCAGTACTTC. It encodes CASSLEQARYEQYF.

This rearrangement joins TRBV6-5 to TRBJ2-7, with 8 bases lining up with TRBD1. This CDR3 spans 13 amino acids. Germline V CDR1 and CDR2: MNHEY, SVGAGI. The ends lost 5 bases at V and 2 bases at J; junction bases unmatched: 2. In DNA form, the CDR3 reads TGTGCCAGCAGTAGGACAGGGCCCTACGAGCAGTACTTC. Amino acids: CASSRTGPYEQYF.

The V gene is TRBV28, the J gene TRBJ1-1, with 8 bases fitting TRBD1. The CDR3 runs to 15 residues. The V and J ends lost 8 bases and 2 bases, in that order; junction bases with no gene match: 10. Germline CDR1 reads MDHEN; CDR2 reads SYDVKM. CDR3 sequence: CASVPSTGENTEAFF. CDR3 coding DNA: TGTGCCAGCGTACCGTCGACAGGGGAAAACACTGAAGCTTTCTTT.

The V gene is TRBV19, the J gene TRBJ1-4; D is undetermined. CDR1 is LNHDA and CDR2 is SQIVND in the germline V gene (reference sequence). Trimming left V 3 bases short and J 5 bases short, with 13 bases between. This CDR3 is 15 amino acids long. Here the CDR3 DNA reads TGTGCCAGTAGTATTCTCCGGGGTACGAATGAAAAACTGTTTTTT. Translated, it gives CASSILRGTNEKLFF.

In DNA, the CDR3 is TGTGCCAGCAGTCAGGGAGTTACTAGCGCCCAAGAGACCCAGTACTTC. Translated: CASSQGVTSAQETQYF. The V and J genes are TRBV14 and TRBJ2-5, with TRBD2 matching over 7 bases. The trim removed 6 bases at V and 1 base at J, leaving 11 bases unmatched. Per germline, CDR1 SGHDN and CDR2 FVKESK. The CDR3 consists of 16 residues.

The rearrangement uses TRBV7-2 and TRBJ1-4, with a weak D call TRBD1 (5 bases). The germline V and J ends were trimmed by 2 bases and 6 bases, with 10 bases remaining between them. In germline, CDR1 is SGHTA, CDR2 FQGNSA. The CDR3 runs to 14 residues. The CDR3 DNA reads TGTGCCAGCAGCTTATGGGGGTTGGATGAAAAACTGTTTTTT. The encoded protein is CASSLWGLDEKLFF.